These T cell receptor beta chains were read from a single sample in a study of T cell responses to AZD1222 COVID-19 vaccine. Clones were sequenced by immunoSEQ multiplex PCR, and TCRdb holds only the in-frame ones, with some missing. The table includes roughly 120,000 clones, around nine tenths detected once. Sample: peripheral blood, taken 28 days after the second AZD1222 dose. All receptors come from an adult who received the AZD1222 COVID-19 vaccine. CDR3s include the opening cysteine and the closing phenylalanine or tryptophan. D genes are given only for firm matches. For some rows the clone size is stated as once, few or many, or as a class when expanded; others skip it.

NA	few	TRBV12-3/TRBV12-4	TRBJ1-2	TGTGCCAGCAGCCAACTGGGGGGCTACACCTTC	CASSQLGGYTF
NA	NA	TRBV2	TRBJ2-1	TGTGCCAGCAGGGGAGAAGCAGGGACCTACAATGAGCAGTTCTTC	CASRGEAGTYNEQFF
NA	NA	TRBV19	TRBJ2-7	TGTGCCAGTAGTAGGGGCGGCACCGTCTACGAGCAGTACTTC	CASSRGGTVYEQYF
NA	NA	TRBV5-6	TRBJ2-3	TGTGCCAGCAGCTTGGCTATCAGGGGTACGCAGTATTTT	CASSLAIRGTQYF
NA	NA	TRBV10-3	TRBJ2-7	TGTGCCATCAGTGAAGGAGACTTAATCACCTCCTACGAGCAGTACTTC	CAISEGDLITSYEQYF
NA	NA	TRBV5-1	TRBJ2-3	TGCGCCAGCAGCTTAACCGGGGATTTCACAGATACGCAGTATTTT	CASSLTGDFTDTQYF
NA	NA	TRBV19	TRBJ1-1	TGTGCCAGTAGTATTTCGCAGAACACTGAAGCTTTCTTT	CASSISQNTEAFF
TRBD2	NA	TRBV19	TRBJ2-1	TGTGCCAGTAGTGTACTAGCGGCCTCCTACAATGAGCAGTTCTTC	CASSVLAASYNEQFF
TRBD1	NA	TRBV19	TRBJ1-5	TGTGCCAGTAGTATTACCTGGACAGGTTCCAATCAGCCCCAGCATTTT	CASSITWTGSNQPQHF
NA	NA	TRBV29-1	TRBJ2-5	TGCAGCGCGAAGGGGGGAGAGACCCAGTACTTC	CSAKGGETQYF
NA	NA	TRBV7-9	TRBJ2-7	TGTGCCAGCAGCTTGAGCAGCGCTGTCCCTCTCTACGAGCAGTACTTC	CASSLSSAVPLYEQYF
TRBD2	once	TRBV4-2	TRBJ2-1	TGTGCCAGCAGCCAGGAGACTAGCGGGAGGGCCGGTCGCAATGAGCAGTTCTTC	CASSQETSGRAGRNEQFF
TRBD1	NA	TRBV11-3	TRBJ1-2	TGTGCCAGCAGCTTAACCTATTGGACAGGGGGCTCCGGTGGCTACACCTTC	CASSLTYWTGGSGGYTF
TRBD1	NA	TRBV2	TRBJ2-7	TGTGCCAGCACCCGGGACAGGGCCCCCTACGAGCAGTACTTC	CASTRDRAPYEQYF
NA	few	TRBV11-2	TRBJ2-7	TGTGCCAGCAGCTCCGAAGACTGGGGGATTTACGAGCAGTACTTC	CASSSEDWGIYEQYF
TRBD1	NA	TRBV29-1	TRBJ2-3	TGCAGCGTTGAGGGGGGCGCAGGGGGCCCAGATACGCAGTATTTT	CSVEGGAGGPDTQYF
NA	NA	TRBV27	TRBJ1-5	TGTGCCTCGGGAGCGAGTCGGGATCAGCCCCAGCATTTT	CASGASRDQPQHF
NA	NA	TRBV30	TRBJ1-3	TGTGCCTGGAGTATGATCTCTGGAAACACCATATATTTT	CAWSMISGNTIYF
NA	NA	TRBV3-1/TRBV3-2	TRBJ1-4	TGTGCCAGCAGCCAAGTGGGGGGGAATGAAAAACTGTTTTTT	CASSQVGGNEKLFF
NA	NA	TRBV10-3	TRBJ1-2	TGTGCCATCAGGAAAGAGCAGGGTAGCTATGGCTACACCTTC	CAIRKEQGSYGYTF
NA	NA	TRBV6-4	TRBJ2-5	TGTGCCAGCAGTGACTCCCGGACCGGGGGGACCCAGTACTTC	CASSDSRTGGTQYF
TRBD2	NA	TRBV5-4	TRBJ2-3	TGTGCCAGCAGTCCGGCGGGACTAGCGGGAGGCACAGATACGCAGTATTTT	CASSPAGLAGGTDTQYF